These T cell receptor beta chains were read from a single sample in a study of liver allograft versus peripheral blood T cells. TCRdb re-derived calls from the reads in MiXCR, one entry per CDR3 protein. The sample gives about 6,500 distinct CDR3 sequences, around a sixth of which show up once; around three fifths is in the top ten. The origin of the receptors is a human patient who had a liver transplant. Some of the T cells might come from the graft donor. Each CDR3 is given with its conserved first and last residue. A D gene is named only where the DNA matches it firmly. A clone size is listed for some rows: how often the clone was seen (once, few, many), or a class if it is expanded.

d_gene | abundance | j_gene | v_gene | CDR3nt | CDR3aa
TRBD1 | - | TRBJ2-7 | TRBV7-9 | TGTGCCAGCAGCTATGGGACAGGGGAGTGGTACTTC | CASSYGTGEWYF
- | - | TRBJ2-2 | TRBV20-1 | TGCAGTGCCCCTCTTCCCAACACCGGGGAGCTGTTTTTT | CSAPLPNTGELFF
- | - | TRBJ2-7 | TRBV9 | TGTGCCAGCAGCGTTGTAGCCTCCAGCGAGCAGTACTTC | CASSVVASSEQYF
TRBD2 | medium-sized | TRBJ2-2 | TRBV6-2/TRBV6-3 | TGTGCCAGCAGTTACTTGACTAGCGGGGGGGAATCGAACACCGGGGAGCTGTTTTTT | CASSYLTSGGESNTGELFF
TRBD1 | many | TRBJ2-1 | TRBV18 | TGTGCCAGCTCCCCTCGGGACAGAGTTTACAATGAGCAGTTCTTC | CASSPRDRVYNEQFF
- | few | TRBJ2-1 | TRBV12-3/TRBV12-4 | TGTGCCAGCAGTTTAGCGGCCCTTTACAATGAGCAGTTCTTC | CASSLAALYNEQFF
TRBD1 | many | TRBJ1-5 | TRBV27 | TGTGCCAGCAGTTTAGGAGCAGGGGGCGGCAATCAGCCCCAGCATTTT | CASSLGAGGGNQPQHF
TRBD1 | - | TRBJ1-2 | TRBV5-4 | TGTGCCAGCAGCTCGGGACAGGGCGACGGCGGCTACACCTTC | CASSSGQGDGGYTF
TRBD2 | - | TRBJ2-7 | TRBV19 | TGTGCCAGTAGCCCGGGACTAGGAGGCTACGAGCAGTACTTC | CASSPGLGGYEQYF
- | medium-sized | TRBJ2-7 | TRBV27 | TGTGCCAGCAGTACACAGACCGAGAGCTCCTACGAGCAGTACTTC | CASSTQTESSYEQYF
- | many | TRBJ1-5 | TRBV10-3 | TGTGCCATCAGTGAGTCAGTATCTCAGCCCCAGCATTTT | CAISESVSQPQHF
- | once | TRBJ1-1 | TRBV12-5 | TGTGCTAGTGCCCGCGGGCAGGGAACTGAAGCTTTCTTT | CASARGQGTEAFF
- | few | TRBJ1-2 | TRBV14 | TGTGCCAGCAGCCAAGATCGGCGGGGTGGCTACACCTTC | CASSQDRRGGYTF
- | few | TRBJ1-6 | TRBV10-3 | TGTGCCATCAGTGAATCGCCCGGTCCCTCCTATAATTCACCCCTCCACTTT | CAISESPGPSYNSPLHF
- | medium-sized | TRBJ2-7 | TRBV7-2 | TGTGCCAGCAGCTTAGAGCCAGGGCAGCACGAGCAGTACTTC | CASSLEPGQHEQYF
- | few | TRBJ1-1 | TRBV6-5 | TGTGCCAGCAGCTGGGAGGGCGGGGAGGGGACTGAAGCTTTCTTT | CASSWEGGEGTEAFF
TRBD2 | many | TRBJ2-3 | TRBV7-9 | TGTGCCAGCAGACCCCTTGGGGGGGTGAGCACAGATACGCAGTATTTT | CASRPLGGVSTDTQYF
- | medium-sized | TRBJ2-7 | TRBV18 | TGTGCCAGCTCACCACCTAGCGGGACAGTCTACGAGCAGTACTTC | CASSPPSGTVYEQYF
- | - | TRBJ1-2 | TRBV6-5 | TGTGCCAGCAGTTACTCTGATTCGGATGGCTACACCTTC | CASSYSDSDGYTF
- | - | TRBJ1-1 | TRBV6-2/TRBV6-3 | TGTGCCAGCAGTTATCCCTCTTGGGGGAACACTGAAGCTTTCTTT | CASSYPSWGNTEAFF
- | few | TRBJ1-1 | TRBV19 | TGTGCCAGTAGTATCGAACGCAAGAACACTGAAGCTTTCTTT | CASSIERKNTEAFF
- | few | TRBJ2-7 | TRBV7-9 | TGTGCCAGCAGCTTAGTTCAGGGAGTAGGCGAGCAGTACTTC | CASSLVQGVGEQYF
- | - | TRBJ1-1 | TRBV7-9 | TGTGCCAGCAGCCCCCCCGCGGCCACGGTGGGGGCTGAAGCTTTCTTT | CASSPPAATVGAEAFF
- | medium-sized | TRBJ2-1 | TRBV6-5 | TGTGCCAGCAGTAGCGGGCCGCACAATGAGCAGTTCTTC | CASSSGPHNEQFF
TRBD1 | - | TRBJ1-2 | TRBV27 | TGTGCCAGCAGTTTCGGGACAGGGGATGGCTACACCTTC | CASSFGTGDGYTF
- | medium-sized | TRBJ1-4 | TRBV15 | TGTGCCACCAGCGACAGGTTAACTAATGAAAAACTGTTTTTT | CATSDRLTNEKLFF
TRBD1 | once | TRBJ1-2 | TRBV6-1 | TGTGCCAGCGCCACAGGGGGCGAAGGCTACACCTTC | CASATGGEGYTF
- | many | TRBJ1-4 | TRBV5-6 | TGTGCCAGCAGTTCTTTCGGAACTAATGAAAAACTGTTTTTT | CASSSFGTNEKLFF
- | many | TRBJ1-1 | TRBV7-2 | TGTGCCAGCAGCGAGGAGGGCCCCCCAACGGGCACTGAAGCTTTCTTT | CASSEEGPPTGTEAFF
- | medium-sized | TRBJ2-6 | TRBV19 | TGTGCCAGTAGTATAGGCAGCTCTGGGGCCAACGTCCTGACTTTC | CASSIGSSGANVLTF
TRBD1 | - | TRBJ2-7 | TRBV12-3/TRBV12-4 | TGTGCCAGCAGTTTAGCGGGGACAGCCTCCTACGAGCAGTACTTC | CASSLAGTASYEQYF
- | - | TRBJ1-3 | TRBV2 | TGTGCCAGCAGTGAAATGGGGGGAGGAAACACCATATATTTT | CASSEMGGGNTIYF
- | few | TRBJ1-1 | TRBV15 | TGTGCCACCAGCGGGCGCCCCCGCGACACTGAAGCTTTCTTT | CATSGRPRDTEAFF
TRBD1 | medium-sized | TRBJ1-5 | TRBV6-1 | TGTGCCAGCAGTGAAAACAGGGGGATGCAGCCCCAGCATTTT | CASSENRGMQPQHF
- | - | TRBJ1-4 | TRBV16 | TGTGCCAGCAGCTACCCTGGAAAACTGTTTTTT | CASSYPGKLFF
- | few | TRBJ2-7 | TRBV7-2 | TGTGCCAGCAGCGGAGTTCGGAAAAGCTCCTACGAGCAGTACTTC | CASSGVRKSSYEQYF
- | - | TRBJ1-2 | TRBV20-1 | TGCAGTGCAATCAAAATCAGGGAGGGGGAGGATGGCTACACCTTC | CSAIKIREGEDGYTF
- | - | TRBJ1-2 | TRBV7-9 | TGTGCCAGAGAGGACAGTTATGGCTACACCTTC | CAREDSYGYTF
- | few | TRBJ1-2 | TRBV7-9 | TGTGCCAGCAGCTTACGTGGGCCCCACCCTAACTATGGCTACACCTTC | CASSLRGPHPNYGYTF
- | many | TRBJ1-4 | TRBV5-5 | TGTGCCAGCAGCTTCGGGTCGTTTGCAACTAATGAAAAACTGTTTTTT | CASSFGSFATNEKLFF
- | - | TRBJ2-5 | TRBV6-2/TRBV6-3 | TGTGCCAGCAGCCGACGACGGGTAGAGACCCAGTACTTC | CASSRRRVETQYF
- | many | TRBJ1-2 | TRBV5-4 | TGTGCCAGCAGCTTGGTCACCGCTAACTATGGCTACACCTTC | CASSLVTANYGYTF